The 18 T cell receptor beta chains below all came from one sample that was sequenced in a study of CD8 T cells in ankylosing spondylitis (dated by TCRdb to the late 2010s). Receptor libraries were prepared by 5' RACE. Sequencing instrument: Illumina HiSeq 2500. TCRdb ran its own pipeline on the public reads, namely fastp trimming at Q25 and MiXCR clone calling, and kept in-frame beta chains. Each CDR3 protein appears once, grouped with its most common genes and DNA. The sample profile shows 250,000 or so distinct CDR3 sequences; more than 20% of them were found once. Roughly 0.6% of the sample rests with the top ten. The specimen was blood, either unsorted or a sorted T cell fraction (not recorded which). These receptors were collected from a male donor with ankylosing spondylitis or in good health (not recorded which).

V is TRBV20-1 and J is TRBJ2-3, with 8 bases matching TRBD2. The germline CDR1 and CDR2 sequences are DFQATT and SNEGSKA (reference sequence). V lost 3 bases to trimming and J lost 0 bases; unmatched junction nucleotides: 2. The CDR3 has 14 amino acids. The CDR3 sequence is CSASGGDSTDTQYF. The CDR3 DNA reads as TGCAGTGCTAGCGGGGGGGACAGCACAGATACGCAGTATTTT.

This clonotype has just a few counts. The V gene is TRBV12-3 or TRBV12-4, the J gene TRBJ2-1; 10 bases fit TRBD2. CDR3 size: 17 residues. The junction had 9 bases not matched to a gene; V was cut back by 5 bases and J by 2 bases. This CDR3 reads CASSPYSGGLAYNEQFF. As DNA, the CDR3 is TGTGCCAGCAGTCCTTATAGCGGGGGGCTCGCCTACAATGAGCAGTTCTTC.

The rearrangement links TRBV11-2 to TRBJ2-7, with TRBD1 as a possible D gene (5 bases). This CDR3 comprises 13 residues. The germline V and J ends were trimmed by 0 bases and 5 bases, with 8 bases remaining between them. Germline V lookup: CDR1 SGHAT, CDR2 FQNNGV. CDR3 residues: CASSLDRADEQYF. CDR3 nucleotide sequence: TGTGCCAGCAGCTTAGACAGGGCGGACGAGCAGTACTTC.

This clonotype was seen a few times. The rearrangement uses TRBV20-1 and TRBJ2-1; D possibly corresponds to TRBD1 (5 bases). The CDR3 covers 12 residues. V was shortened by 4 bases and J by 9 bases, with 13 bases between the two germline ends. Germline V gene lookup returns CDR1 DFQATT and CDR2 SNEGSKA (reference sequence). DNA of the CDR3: TGCAGTGCTAAAAAGGGGCTGGGTGAGCAGTTCTTC. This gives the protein CSAKKGLGEQFF.

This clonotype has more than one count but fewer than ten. The CDR3 nucleotides are TGTGCCAGCAGTTTAGAAAGGACGAGTACGCAGTATTTT. Protein: CASSLERTSTQYF. The V gene is TRBV12-3 or TRBV12-4, the J gene TRBJ2-3; unclear D gene. CDR3 size: 13 residues. Trimming left V 1 base short and J 8 bases short, with 10 bases between.

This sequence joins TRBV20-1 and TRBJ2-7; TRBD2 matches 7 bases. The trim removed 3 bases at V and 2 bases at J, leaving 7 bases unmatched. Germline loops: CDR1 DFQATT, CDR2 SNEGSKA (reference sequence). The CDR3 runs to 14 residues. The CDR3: CSARGGSSPYEQYF. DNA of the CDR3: TGCAGTGCTAGGGGGGGGTCTAGTCCCTACGAGCAGTACTTC.

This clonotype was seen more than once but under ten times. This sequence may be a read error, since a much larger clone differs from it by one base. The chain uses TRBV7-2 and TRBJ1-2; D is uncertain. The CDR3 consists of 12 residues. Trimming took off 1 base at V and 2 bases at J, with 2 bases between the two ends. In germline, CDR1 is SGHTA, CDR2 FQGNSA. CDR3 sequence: CASSLDNYGYTF. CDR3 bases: TGTGCCAGCAGCTTAGACAACTATGGCTACACCTTC. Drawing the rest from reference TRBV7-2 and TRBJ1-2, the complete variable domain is GAGVSQSPSNKVTEKGKDVELRCDPISGHTALYWYRQSLGQGLEFLIYFQGNSAPDKSGLPSDRFSAERTGGSVSTLTIQRTQQEDSAVYLCASSLDNYGYTFGSGTRLTVV.

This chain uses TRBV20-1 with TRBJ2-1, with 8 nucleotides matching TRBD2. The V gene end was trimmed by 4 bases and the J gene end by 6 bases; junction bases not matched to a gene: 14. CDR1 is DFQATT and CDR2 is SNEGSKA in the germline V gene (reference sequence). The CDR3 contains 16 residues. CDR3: CSAIPTGTRLANEQFF. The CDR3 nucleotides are TGCAGTGCTATTCCCACCGGGACTAGACTCGCCAATGAGCAGTTCTTC.

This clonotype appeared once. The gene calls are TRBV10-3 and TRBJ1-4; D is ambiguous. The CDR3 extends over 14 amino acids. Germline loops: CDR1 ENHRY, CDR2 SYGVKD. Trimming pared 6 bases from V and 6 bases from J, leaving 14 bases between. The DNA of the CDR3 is TGTGCCATCAGCAGCCGTAGTACCGATGAAAAACTGTTTTTT. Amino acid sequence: CAISSRSTDEKLFF.

DNA of the CDR3: TGTGCCAGCAGTACCCCAGGGTCTGCTCTCGAGCAGTACTTC. Amino acids: CASSTPGSALEQYF. This chain links TRBV12-3 or TRBV12-4 with TRBJ2-7, with D perhaps matching TRBD1 (5 bases). The CDR3 totals 14 residues. Trimming removed 5 bases from V and 6 bases from J, with 17 bases in between.

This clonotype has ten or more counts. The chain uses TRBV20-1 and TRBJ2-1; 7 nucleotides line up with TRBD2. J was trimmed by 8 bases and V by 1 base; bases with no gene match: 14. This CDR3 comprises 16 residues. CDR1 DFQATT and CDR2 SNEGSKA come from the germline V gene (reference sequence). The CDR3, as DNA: TGCAGTGCTAGAGCGTTCGTGGGACTACCCTTCGATGAGCAGTTCTTC. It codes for CSARAFVGLPFDEQFF.

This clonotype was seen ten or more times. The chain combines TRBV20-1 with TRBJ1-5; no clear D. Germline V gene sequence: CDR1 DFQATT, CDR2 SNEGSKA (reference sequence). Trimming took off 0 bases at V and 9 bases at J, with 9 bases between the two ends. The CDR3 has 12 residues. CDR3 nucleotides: TGCAGTGCTAGAGAGCGGCTCGGGCCCCAGCATTTT. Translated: CSARERLGPQHF.

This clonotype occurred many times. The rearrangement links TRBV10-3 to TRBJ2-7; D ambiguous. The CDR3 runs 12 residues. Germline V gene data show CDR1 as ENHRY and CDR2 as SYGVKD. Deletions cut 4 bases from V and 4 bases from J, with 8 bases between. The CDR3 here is CAISADGYEQYF. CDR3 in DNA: TGTGCCATCAGTGCGGATGGGTACGAGCAGTACTTC.

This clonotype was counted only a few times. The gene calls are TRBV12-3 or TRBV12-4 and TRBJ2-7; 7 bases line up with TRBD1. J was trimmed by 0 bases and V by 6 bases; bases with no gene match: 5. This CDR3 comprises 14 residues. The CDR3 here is CASSRQGSSYEQYF. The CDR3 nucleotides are TGTGCCAGCAGCCGACAGGGAAGCTCCTACGAGCAGTACTTC.

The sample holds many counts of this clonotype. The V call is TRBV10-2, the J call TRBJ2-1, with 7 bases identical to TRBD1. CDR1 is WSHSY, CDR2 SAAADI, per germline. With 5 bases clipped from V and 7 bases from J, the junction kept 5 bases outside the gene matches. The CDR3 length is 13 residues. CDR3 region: CASSRQGLNEQFF. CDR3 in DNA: TGCGCCAGCAGTCGACAGGGTTTGAATGAGCAGTTCTTC.

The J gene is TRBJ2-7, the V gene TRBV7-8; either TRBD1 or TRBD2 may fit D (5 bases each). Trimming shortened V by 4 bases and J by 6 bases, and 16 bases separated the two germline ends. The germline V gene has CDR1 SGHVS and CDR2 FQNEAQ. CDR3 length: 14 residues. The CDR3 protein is CASSSPGLGAEQYF. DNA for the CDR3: TGTGCCAGCAGCTCCCCGGGGCTAGGGGCCGAGCAGTACTTC.

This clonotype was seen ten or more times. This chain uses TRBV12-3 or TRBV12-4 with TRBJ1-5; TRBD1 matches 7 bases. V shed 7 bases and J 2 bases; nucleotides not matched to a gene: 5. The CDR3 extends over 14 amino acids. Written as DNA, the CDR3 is TGTGCCAGCAAACGAGGACAGGGCAATCAGCCCCAGCATTTT. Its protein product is CASKRGQGNQPQHF.

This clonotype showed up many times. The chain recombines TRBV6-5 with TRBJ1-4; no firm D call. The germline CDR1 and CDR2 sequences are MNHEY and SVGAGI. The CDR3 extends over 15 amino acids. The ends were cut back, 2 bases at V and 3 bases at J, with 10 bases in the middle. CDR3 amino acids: CASSYTAGSNEKLFF. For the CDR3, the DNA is TGTGCCAGCAGTTACACAGCAGGATCTAATGAAAAACTGTTTTTT.